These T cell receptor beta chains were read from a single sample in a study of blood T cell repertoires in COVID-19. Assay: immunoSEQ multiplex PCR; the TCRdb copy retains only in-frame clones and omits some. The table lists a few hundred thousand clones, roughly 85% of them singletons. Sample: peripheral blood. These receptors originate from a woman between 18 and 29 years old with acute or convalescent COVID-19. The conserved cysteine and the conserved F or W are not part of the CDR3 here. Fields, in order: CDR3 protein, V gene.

ASSLAAGGNEKLF TRBV7-8
ASSPHKNTGELF TRBV7-3
ASSQDFTGYQPQH TRBV4-3
ASSLGFSRYEQY TRBV5-6
ASSLAGQGLRSPLH TRBV5-4
SARDQVEQF TRBV20-1
ASSPGTVSGNTIY TRBV7-6
ASSEGQGGSYGYT TRBV6-1
ASSLPNSPLH TRBV19
ASNEIGGQPQH TRBV19
ASSFYRVGQPQH TRBV28
ASSFGGDTYEQY TRBV5-1
ASSKGCTSAQNTGELF TRBV21-1
ASRSGQNTGELF TRBV10-1
ASSETGLGYGYT TRBV25-1
ATSRQGEFDGYT TRBV15
ASSEGGGANPNEQF TRBV25-1
ASSFFDSDQPQH TRBV28
ASMMTGGYGYT TRBV6-5
ASSLFTSGGRPYNEQF TRBV5-6
ASSDRDTSGNTIY TRBV6-4
ASSLQQGNTEAF TRBV18
ASRRDAGVGGELF TRBV6-4
ASSVSSPAQDTQY TRBV5-1
ASMGLAGTVYNEQF TRBV10-2
ASSLVDREEGYT TRBV5-6
ASSLTGTGGSNNYGYT TRBV5-1
ASTPSGTGGWTEAF TRBV14
ASSFGLQETQY TRBV11-2
ATYRPGGDYGYT TRBV28
ATSIRQGSPLH TRBV15
ASSLAKGQNYGYT TRBV5-1
ASSLGTGVGYEQY TRBV28
ASSQNEELAGPYNEQF TRBV3-1/TRBV3-2
ASSYRTSGFQETQY TRBV3-1/TRBV3-2
AWIIQGNYGYT TRBV30
AWRRKQGAGELF TRBV30
ASSLGQGWVSETQY TRBV5-1